This T cell receptor (beta chain) stems from a study of shared clonotypes between healthy human individuals. The table lists this clone with a count of one. CDR1 is LNHDA, CDR2 SQIVND, per germline (reference sequence). The CDR3 extends over 13 amino acids. The germline V and J ends were trimmed by 6 bases and 6 bases, with 13 bases remaining between them. This table comes from immunoSEQ multiplex PCR, and its TCRdb copy is limited to in-frame clones, with some not included. The data hold some 1 million clones, with about 77% observed a single time. The V and J genes are TRBV19 and TRBJ2-3, with D perhaps assigned TRBD1 or TRBD2 (6 bases each). This TCR was sampled from a man aged 18 to 30 in good health. Sequenced sample: memory CD4+ T cells sorted from blood. The subset here: CD45RA-negative fraction. In nucleotides, the CDR3 is TGTGCCAGTAGGAAGGGGGGCCGCGATACGCAGTATTTT. As protein: CASRKGGRDTQYF.